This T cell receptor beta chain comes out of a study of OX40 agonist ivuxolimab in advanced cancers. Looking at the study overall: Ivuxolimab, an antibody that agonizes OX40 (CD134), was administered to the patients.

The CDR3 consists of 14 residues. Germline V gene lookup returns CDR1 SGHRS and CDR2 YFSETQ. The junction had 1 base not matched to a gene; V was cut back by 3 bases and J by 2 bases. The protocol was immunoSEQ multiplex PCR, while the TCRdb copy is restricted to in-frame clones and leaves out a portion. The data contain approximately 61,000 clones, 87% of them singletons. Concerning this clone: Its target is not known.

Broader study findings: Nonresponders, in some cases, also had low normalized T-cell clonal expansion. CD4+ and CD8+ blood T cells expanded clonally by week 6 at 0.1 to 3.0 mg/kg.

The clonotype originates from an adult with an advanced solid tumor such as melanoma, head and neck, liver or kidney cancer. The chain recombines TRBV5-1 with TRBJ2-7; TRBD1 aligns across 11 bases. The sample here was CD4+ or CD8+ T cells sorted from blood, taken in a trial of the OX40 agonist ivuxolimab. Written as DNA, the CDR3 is TGCGCCAGCAGCTCGGGACAGGGGGCCTACGAGCAGTACTTC. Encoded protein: CASSSGQGAYEQYF.